Below are 9 T cell receptor beta chains sequenced from a single sample in a study of blood T cells in healthy people across ages. Next came a second PCR, run for about 6 to 12 cycles, which used a sample-barcoded 5' primer along with a J-beta primer mix. From the 5' RACE reads, TCRdb called clonotypes with MiXCR, one entry per CDR3 protein. Of about 580,000 distinct CDR3 sequences in the sample, roughly 48% were seen once. The sequencing sample was made of blood. Source of these receptors: a man older than 75 in good health.

The CDR3 nucleotides read TGTGCCAGCAGCTTTCGTTTTGGACAGGACTACGAGCAGTACTTC. Its translation: CASSFRFGQDYEQYF. The genes are TRBV5-8 and TRBJ2-7; TRBD1 agrees at 7 bases. The CDR3 sequence is 15 residues long. Per germline, CDR1 SGHTS and CDR2 YDEGEE. Germline trimming cut 2 bases from V and 3 bases from J; bases unmatched to any gene: 8.

This clonotype was picked up a small number of times. The V and J genes are TRBV4-3 and TRBJ2-2; no reliable D call. The CDR3 covers 16 residues. Trimming removed 0 bases from V and 4 bases from J, with 12 bases in between. Germline CDR1 LGHNA, CDR2 YSLEER. The CDR3 here is CASSQELGRRTGELFF. The CDR3 nucleotides are TGCGCCAGCAGCCAAGAGCTAGGCAGGCGCACCGGGGAGCTGTTTTTT.

The chain carries TRBV20-1 and TRBJ1-4; D perhaps matches TRBD1 (6 bases). Trimming took off 4 bases at V and 3 bases at J, with 18 bases between the two ends. Germline values: CDR1 DFQATT, CDR2 SNEGSKA (reference sequence). The CDR3 loop spans 16 amino acids. CDR3 DNA sequence: TGCAGTGCTAATCCAGGGGCGGCGGGTGCTAATGAAAAACTGTTTTTT. Amino acids: CSANPGAAGANEKLFF.

The chain links TRBV12-3 or TRBV12-4 to TRBJ2-5; TRBD1 agrees at 8 bases. V trimming: 3 bases; J trimming: 4 bases; junction bases outside the gene matches: 7. The CDR3 totals 15 residues. The CDR3 sequence is CASSFPGTGGETQYF. The CDR3 DNA reads as TGTGCCAGCAGTTTCCCCGGGACAGGAGGAGAGACCCAGTACTTC.

This chain links TRBV5-1 with TRBJ1-1; D is perhaps TRBD1 (6 bases). The germline gives CDR1 SGHRS, CDR2 YFSETQ. The CDR3 length is 14 residues. With 4 bases removed from V and 1 base from J, the gap between germline ends came to 11 bases. The DNA of the CDR3 is TGCGCCAGCAGCCAGGGACACCGGAACACTGAAGCTTTCTTT. It encodes CASSQGHRNTEAFF.

There are many counts of this clonotype. The rearrangement uses TRBV6-5 and TRBJ2-1; D may be TRBD1 (7 bases). Trimming removed 5 bases from V and 5 bases from J, with 13 bases in between. The CDR3 sequence is 14 residues long. CDR1 and CDR2 (germline): MNHEY, SVGAGI. The CDR3 spells CASSKEGTDNEQFF. In DNA form, the CDR3 reads TGTGCCAGCAGTAAGGAGGGGACAGACAATGAGCAGTTCTTC.

The rearrangement links TRBV7-3 to TRBJ2-1; TRBD2 agrees at 7 bases. The CDR3 sequence is 16 residues long. The V gene end was trimmed by 5 bases and the J gene end by 4 bases; junction bases not matched to a gene: 11. Germline-derived CDR1 and CDR2 are SGHTA and FQGTGA. CDR3 in DNA: TGTGCCAGCAGCGACAGTTCAGCGGGGAAATACAATGAGCAGTTCTTC. This gives the protein CASSDSSAGKYNEQFF.

This clonotype has only a few counts. V usage is TRBV7-2 and J usage is TRBJ2-7, with D perhaps given as TRBD1 or TRBD2 (5 bases each). Germline-derived CDR1 and CDR2 are SGHTA and FQGNSA. The CDR3 is made up of 14 amino acids. V lost 4 bases, J lost 6 bases, and 16 bases lay in between. CDR3 sequence reads: CASSSGTAWGEQYF. As DNA, the CDR3 is TGTGCCAGCAGCTCGGGGACCGCGTGGGGCGAGCAGTACTTC.

The J gene is TRBJ1-6, the V gene TRBV28; D unclear. The CDR3 contains 16 residues. V lost 5 bases and J 7 bases, leaving 18 bases between the germline ends. Germline V gene sequence: CDR1 MDHEN, CDR2 SYDVKM. The CDR3 coding sequence is TGTGCCAGCAGTCCGCGGGTGGCACGGTCAAATTCACCCCTCCACTTT. As protein: CASSPRVARSNSPLHF. Full variable domain (missing parts from reference TRBV28 and TRBJ1-6): DVKVTQSSRYLVKRTGEKVFLECVQDMDHENMFWYRQDPGLGLRLIYFSYDVKMKEKGDIPEGYSVSREKKERFSLILESASTNQTSMYLCASSPRVARSNSPLHFGNGTRLTVT.